Below are 29 T cell receptor beta chains sequenced from a single sample in a study of CD8+ T cells in alopecia areata. cDNA serving as the sequencing template came from extracted, reverse transcribed RNA. The table came from immunoSEQ multiplex PCR; TCRdb's copy has only in-frame clones and leaves some out. The profile covers 70,000 to 95,000 clones, with 45% to 60% appearing a single time and about 6% taken by the ten largest. Sequenced: NKG2D-high CD8+ T cells sorted from blood. The source is a human donor with alopecia areata.

The rearrangement joins TRBV6-5 to TRBJ2-7, with unresolved D. The CDR3 sequence is 11 residues long. V lost 10 bases and J 0 bases, leaving 7 bases between the germline ends. In germline, CDR1 is MNHEY, CDR2 SVGAGI. Here the CDR3 reads CATSTSYEQYF. The CDR3 nucleotides are TGTGCCACCTCCACCTCCTACGAGCAGTACTTC.

V is TRBV29-1 and J is TRBJ2-5; D might be TRBD1 (7 bases). The DNA end is a closer match to TRBJ2-7, so the J assignment may be wrong. Germline V CDR1 and CDR2: SQVTM, ANQGSEA. CDR3 length: 16 residues. The CDR3 nucleotides read TGCAGCGTTGAAGAGGCCGCGGGACAGAGCTCCTACGAGCAGTACTTC. Protein sequence: CSVEEAAGQSSYEQYF.

This clone was picked up a small number of times. This chain connects TRBV7-8 to TRBJ2-1, with D unclear. The V end was cut by 4 bases, the J end by 4 bases, with 2 bases between. There are 11 residues in the CDR3. Germline CDR1 SGHVS, CDR2 FQNEAQ. CDR3 bases: TGTGCCAGCAGCTATTACAATGAGCAGTTCTTC. This codes for CASSYYNEQFF.

The rearrangement links TRBV11-2 to TRBJ2-7; TRBD1 matches at 8 bases. V lost 4 bases and J lost 5; bases outside the gene matches: 7. The CDR3 totals 14 residues. Germline V CDR1 and CDR2: SGHAT, FQNNGV. DNA of the CDR3: TGTGCCAGCAGCTCCTGGACAGGGCCGCACGAGCAGTACTTC. Its translation: CASSSWTGPHEQYF. Complete variable domain (other parts from reference TRBV11-2 and TRBJ2-7): EAGVAQSPRYKIIEKRQSVAFWCNPISGHATLYWYQQILGQGPKLLIQFQNNGVVDDSQLPKDRFSAERLKGVDSTLKIQPAKLEDSAVYLCASSSWTGPHEQYFGPGTRLTVT.

The chain carries TRBV7-9 and TRBJ1-1; D gene unclear. There are 12 residues in the CDR3. Germline V gene data show CDR1 as SEHNR and CDR2 as FQNEAQ (reference sequence). The V end was cut by 3 bases, the J end by 1 base, with 3 bases between. The CDR3 DNA reads as TGTGCCAGCAGCTTTGAGAACACTGAAGCTTTCTTT. It specifies CASSFENTEAFF. The full variable domain, completed using reference TRBV7-9 and TRBJ1-1, is DTGVSQNPRHKITKRGQNVTFRCDPISEHNRLYWYRQTLGQGPEFLTYFQNEAQLEKSRLLSDRFSAERPKGSFSTLEIQRTEQGDSAMYLCASSFENTEAFFGQGTRLTVV.

The gene calls are TRBV20-1 and TRBJ2-1, with D tentatively TRBD1 (6 bases). This CDR3 has 10 amino acids. Between the trimmed V and J ends, which lost 5 bases and 9 bases, there was a span of 8 bases. Germline V lookup: CDR1 DFQATT, CDR2 SNEGSKA (reference sequence). DNA of the CDR3: TGCAGTGCTTTAGGGGGTGAGCAGTTCTTC. It specifies CSALGGEQFF.

The CDR3 here is CSVGDLPNEQFF. DNA for the CDR3: TGCAGCGTTGGGGACCTACCAAATGAGCAGTTCTTC. This chain joins TRBV29-1 and TRBJ2-1; D is tentatively TRBD1 or TRBD2 (5 bases each). From germline, CDR1 is SQVTM and CDR2 ANQGSEA. The CDR3 contains 12 residues. V lost 4 bases, J lost 7 bases, and 11 bases lay in between.

The rearrangement joins TRBV10-1 to TRBJ1-5; D not resolved. The CDR3 loop spans 13 amino acids. V lost 5 bases and J lost 5, with 10 bases in between. From germline, CDR1 is WNHNN and CDR2 SYGVQD (reference sequence). The CDR3 sequence: CASSTDGYQPQHF. The CDR3 DNA reads TGCGCCAGCAGTACCGACGGTTATCAGCCCCAGCATTTT.

The V call is TRBV27, the J call TRBJ2-3; no reliable D call. From germline, CDR1 is MNHEY and CDR2 SMNVEV (reference sequence). V lost 8 bases and J lost 5, with 11 bases in between. There are 12 residues in the CDR3. The CDR3 protein is CASWVLGDTQYF. The CDR3 DNA reads as TGTGCCAGCTGGGTTTTAGGAGATACGCAGTATTTT.

The chain links TRBV28 to TRBJ1-3, with a weak D call TRBD1 (6 bases). V was cut by 5 bases and J by 4 bases, with 15 bases left in between. The CDR3 is made up of 15 amino acids. Germline V CDR1 and CDR2: MDHEN, SYDVKM. CDR3 loop: CASSRFTGYGNTIYF. Written as DNA, the CDR3 is TGTGCCAGCAGTCGATTCACAGGGTACGGAAACACCATATATTTT.

This clone has a handful of counts. The chain joins TRBV9 to TRBJ1-5, with TRBD1 matching 7 bases. V was pared by 0 bases and J by 6 bases, with 6 bases of the junction left unmatched. The CDR3 contains 15 residues. CDR1 is SGDLS, CDR2 YYNGEE, per germline. The CDR3 DNA sequence: TGTGCCAGCAGCGTAGATTCAGGGGGGAGTCAGCCCCAGCATTTT. Its protein is CASSVDSGGSQPQHF.

This chain links TRBV4-3 with TRBJ2-1; the match to TRBD2 covers 13 bases. V gave up 3 bases and J gave up 6 bases; unmatched junction bases: 8. The germline CDR1 and CDR2 sequences are LGHNA and YSLEER. CDR3 length equals 17 residues. CDR3 loop: CASSHYWTSGSLNEQFF. The CDR3 coding sequence is TGCGCCAGCAGCCATTACTGGACTAGCGGGAGCCTCAATGAGCAGTTCTTC.

This clone was found once. The J gene is TRBJ1-1, the V gene TRBV2; D may be TRBD1 (5 bases). The ends were cut back, 2 bases at V and 6 bases at J, with 16 bases in the middle. The CDR3 is 15 residues long. Germline V CDR1 and CDR2: SNHLY, FYNNEI. CDR3 DNA sequence: TGTGCCAGCAGTGAAACCAGACAGAGTGTGTCTGAAGCTTTCTTT. This gives the protein CASSETRQSVSEAFF.

CDR3 amino acids: CASGPDRGYTDTQYF. As DNA, the CDR3 is TGTGCCAGCGGACCGGACAGGGGGTATACAGATACGCAGTATTTT. V is TRBV11-1 and J is TRBJ2-3, with 10 bases fitting TRBD1. The CDR3 loop spans 15 amino acids. Germline lookup yields CDR1 SGHAT and CDR2 FQDESV (reference sequence). Trimming removed 8 bases from V and 3 bases from J; junction bases left unmatched: 8.

This clone was detected a few times. V and J are TRBV29-1 and TRBJ2-7; 9 bases agree with TRBD1. The CDR3 covers 15 residues. Trimming took 6 bases from V and 0 from J; bases not matched to a gene: 9. CDR1 and CDR2 from the germline V gene are SQVTM and ANQGSEA. The CDR3 DNA is TGCAGCGTGCCGGGGGACAGGGCTGACTCCTACGAGCAGTACTTC. It encodes CSVPGDRADSYEQYF.

The V call is TRBV5-1, the J call TRBJ2-5; D gene ambiguous. Trimming shortened V by 2 bases and J by 3 bases, and 2 bases separated the two germline ends. The CDR3 totals 11 residues. Germline V gives CDR1 SGHRS, CDR2 YFSETQ. CDR3 nucleotide sequence: TGCGCCAGCAGCTTAGAAGAGACCCAGTACTTC. It translates to CASSLEETQYF.

This chain links TRBV5-1 with TRBJ2-3, with D perhaps matching TRBD2 (6 bases). V lost 1 base and J 5 bases, leaving 14 bases between the germline ends. The CDR3 is 15 amino acids. Germline V gene lookup returns CDR1 SGHRS and CDR2 YFSETQ. CDR3 bases: TGCGCCAGCAGCTTGATGCGGGAAGGGGAAGATACGCAGTATTTT. As protein: CASSLMREGEDTQYF.

The gene calls are TRBV27 and TRBJ2-4; TRBD1 matches at 7 bases. The germline V gene encodes CDR1 MNHEY and CDR2 SMNVEV (reference sequence). Trimming cost V 3 bases and J 6 bases; bases outside gene matches: 5. CDR3 length: 14 residues. CDR3 sequence (DNA): TGTGCCAGCAGTTTCACAGGGGCTGGAAACATTCAGTACTTC. Translation: CASSFTGAGNIQYF.

The gene calls are TRBV6-6 and TRBJ1-1; D is possibly TRBD1 (5 bases). Germline CDR1 and CDR2: MNHNY and SVGAGI (reference sequence). The CDR3 contains 13 residues. Trimming pared 2 bases from V and 5 bases from J, leaving 9 bases between. DNA for the CDR3: TGTGCCAGCAGTTACGGGGGGGGAACTGAAGCTTTCTTT. Translation: CASSYGGGTEAFF.

For this clone: A read error may account for a junction end that differs from germline. The chain carries TRBV25-1 and TRBJ2-5; maybe TRBD2 (5 bases). Germline V CDR1 and CDR2: MGHDK, SYGVNS. The CDR3 is made up of 10 amino acids. As DNA, the CDR3 is TGCGCCTTCGGGGAAGAGACCCAGTACTTC. Residues: CAFGEETQYF. The whole variable domain, filled in from reference TRBV25-1 and TRBJ2-5, reads EADIYQTPRYLVIGTGKKITLECSQTMGHDKMYWYQQDPGMELHLIHYSYGVNSTEKGDLSSESTVSRIRTEHFPLTLESARPSHTSQYLCAFGEETQYFGPGTRLLVL.

This clone was counted a few times. V and J are TRBV7-8 and TRBJ2-5; no reliable D call. The germline CDR1 and CDR2 sequences are SGHVS and FQNEAQ. The CDR3 contains 13 residues. The V end lost 1 base, the J end lost 5 bases, and 8 bases lay between the germline ends. The CDR3 here is CASSLEVPETQYF. CDR3 DNA: TGTGCCAGCAGCTTAGAAGTTCCTGAGACCCAGTACTTC.

The chain employs TRBV14 and TRBJ2-5; D call uncertain. Germline CDR1 SGHDN, CDR2 FVKESK. The germline V and J ends were trimmed by 0 bases and 4 bases, with 6 bases remaining between them. This CDR3 is 13 amino acids long. The CDR3 loop reads CASSQEVTETQYF. The CDR3 DNA sequence: TGTGCCAGCAGCCAAGAGGTTACAGAGACCCAGTACTTC.

About this clone: The DNA is omitted, as the CDR3 cannot be located on it reliably, and the CDR3 follows TCRdb's listing. The rearrangement uses TRBV9 and TRBJ2-1; the table calls TRBD2, which could not be checked here. The CDR3 is 12 amino acids long, termini counted. Looked up from germline, CDR1 is SGDLS and CDR2 is YYNGEE. CDR3 amino acids: CASSVGGGSEFF.

This sequence joins TRBV2 and TRBJ2-5, with 7 bases identical to TRBD2. The length of the CDR3 is 15 residues. With V trimmed by 4 bases and J by 1 base, 6 bases remained unmatched. From germline, CDR1 is SNHLY and CDR2 FYNNEI. The CDR3 protein is CASSVYGEGQETQYF. In nucleotides, the CDR3 is TGTGCCAGCAGTGTATACGGGGAGGGCCAAGAGACCCAGTACTTC.

The V gene is TRBV4-2, the J gene TRBJ1-1; D is possibly TRBD1 (6 bases). Germline V CDR1 and CDR2: LGHNA, YNFKEQ. The V end lost 4 bases, the J end lost 0 bases, and 15 bases lay between the germline ends. The CDR3 spans 16 residues. CDR3 sequence (DNA): TGTGCCAGCAGCCTAGGGGTCGGGGGGCTGAACACTGAAGCTTTCTTT. Translated, it gives CASSLGVGGLNTEAFF.

The genes are TRBV4-1 and TRBJ2-7, with D unresolved. CDR1 and CDR2 (germline): MGHRA, YSYEKL. V was trimmed by 1 base and J by 5 bases, leaving 9 bases between them. The CDR3 consists of 13 residues. The CDR3 DNA follows: TGCGCCAGCAGCCAAGGCGGCCCCAACGAGCAGTACTTC. Translated: CASSQGGPNEQYF.

CDR3 sequence (DNA): TGTGCCAGCCGTAATAAGGTAGGCCAGCCCCAGCATTTT. Amino acid sequence: CASRNKVGQPQHF. This chain connects TRBV27 to TRBJ1-5; D ambiguous. This CDR3 has 13 residues. Trimming removed 8 bases at V and 7 bases at J, with 15 bases between. The germline V gene encodes CDR1 MNHEY and CDR2 SMNVEV (reference sequence).

V usage is TRBV15 and J usage is TRBJ2-1, with D maybe TRBD2 (6 bases). Germline CDR1 reads LNHNV; CDR2 reads YYDKDF (reference sequence). V was pared by 1 base and J by 6 bases, with 13 bases between. The CDR3 contains 15 residues. CDR3 coding DNA: TGTGCCACCAGCAGAGGGGCCGGGACTTTCAATGAGCAGTTCTTC. Translating it yields CATSRGAGTFNEQFF. Using reference TRBV15 and TRBJ2-1 for the parts outside the CDR3, the full variable domain is DAMVIQNPRYQVTQFGKPVTLSCSQTLNHNVMYWYQQKSSQAPKLLFHYYDKDFNNEADTPDNFQSRRPNTSFCFLDIRSPGLGDTAMYLCATSRGAGTFNEQFFGPGTRLTVL.

This chain joins TRBV30 and TRBJ2-7; D is ambiguous. The V end lost 0 bases, the J end lost 2 bases, and 8 bases lay between the germline ends. Germline V gene lookup returns CDR1 GTSNPN and CDR2 SVGIG (reference sequence). This CDR3 comprises 13 residues. Here the CDR3 DNA reads TGTGCCTGGAGTGTAGGCGAGACCTACGAGCAGTACTTC. This encodes CAWSVGETYEQYF.